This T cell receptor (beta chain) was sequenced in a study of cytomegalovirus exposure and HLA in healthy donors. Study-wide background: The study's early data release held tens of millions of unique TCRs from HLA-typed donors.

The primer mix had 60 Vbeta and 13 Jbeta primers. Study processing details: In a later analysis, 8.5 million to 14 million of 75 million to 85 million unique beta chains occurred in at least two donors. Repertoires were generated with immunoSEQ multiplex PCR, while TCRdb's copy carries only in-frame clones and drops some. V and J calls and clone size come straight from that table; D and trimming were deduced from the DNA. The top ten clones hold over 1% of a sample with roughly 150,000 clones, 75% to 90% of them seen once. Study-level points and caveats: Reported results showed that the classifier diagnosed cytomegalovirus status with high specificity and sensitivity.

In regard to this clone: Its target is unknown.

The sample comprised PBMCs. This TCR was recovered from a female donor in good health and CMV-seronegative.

The CDR3 nucleotides are TGTGCCAGCAGTGTAGGAGGAGGCGAGCAGTACTTC. Translating gives CASSVGGGEQYF. The chain recombines TRBV2 with TRBJ2-7; tentative D call: TRBD2 (5 bases). Germline CDR1 SNHLY, CDR2 FYNNEI. Between the trimmed V and J ends, which lost 4 bases and 6 bases, there was a span of 10 bases. The length of the CDR3 is 12 residues.